The rows below give T cell receptor beta chains drawn from one sample of a study of blood T cell repertoires in COVID-19. Only in-frame clones appear in the TCRdb table, and some are missing; sequencing was by immunoSEQ multiplex PCR. In the table there are about 210,000 clones, 88% of which are singletons. The sample taken for sequencing was peripheral blood. These receptors were obtained from a man between 65 and 80 years old with acute or convalescent COVID-19. The CDR3 runs from the conserved cysteine through the conserved F or W. D genes are given only for firm matches.

D gene,V gene,CDR3 protein
.,TRBV7-9,CASSLGWGPEYSGANVLTF
.,TRBV9,CASSVQEGSYNEQFF
TRBD1,TRBV28,CASSSGQYNEQFF
.,TRBV19,CASSIGLARTDTQYF
.,TRBV18,CASSPRGAGGADTQYF
.,TRBV7-8,CASSPRGARGLETQYF
.,TRBV18,CASSVGQPMGEQYF
.,TRBV7-2,CASSLAPGSTDTQYF
.,TRBV6-5,CASKLAESYNEQFF
.,TRBV24-1,CATSPWGVETQYF
TRBD2,TRBV20-1,CSASLAGTNTGELFF
TRBD2,TRBV2,CASSENSGLAKNTGELFF
.,TRBV25-1,CASSIPGTGELFF
TRBD1,TRBV6-5,CASSSNRGPYEQYF
TRBD2,TRBV7-9,CASSPGLAGGEQYF
.,TRBV6-2/TRBV6-3,CASSSDSGANVLTF
TRBD2,TRBV5-1,CASSFLAGGQGNEQFF
.,TRBV19,CASTLRGGTEAFF
.,TRBV29-1,CSAVFRLLPNTEAFF
TRBD1,TRBV3-1/TRBV3-2,CASSRQGIASPLHF
TRBD1,TRBV10-2,CASMSRDRGGTEAFF
.,TRBV20-1,CSASPQVAGPQHF
TRBD2,TRBV7-2,CASSRALAGGAEQYF
.,TRBV4-2,CASSQETGGNTIYF
.,TRBV10-3,CAISDLVGRNTEAFF
TRBD2,TRBV30,CAWSVEWLAVNEQFF
.,TRBV5-1,CASSLGSGTSYNEQFF
TRBD2,TRBV28,CASGGLVPITQYF
TRBD1,TRBV28,CASSLPYSRRDRREQYF
TRBD2,TRBV9,CASSVGASGRVRSDTQYF
TRBD2,TRBV20-1,CSASELAGAPNEQFF
.,TRBV24-1,CATSDYPSSGNTIYF
.,TRBV19,CASSFLGVSGVGDTQYF
.,TRBV29-1,CSVEEYEQFF
.,TRBV6-2/TRBV6-3,CASSKDSWETQYF
.,TRBV28,CASSLAHRADGYTF
TRBD1,TRBV5-1,CASKYGGQANSPLHF
TRBD1,TRBV5-1,CASSERDSGNSPLHF
.,TRBV10-3,CAITGASGPGEQYF
.,TRBV7-9,CASSLVAGSNTGELFF
.,TRBV3-1/TRBV3-2,CASSQGQLVNTGELFF
.,TRBV28,CASSSGNTIYF
TRBD1,TRBV28,CASSKDRGRWNEQFF
.,TRBV7-3,CASSSPGRSDGYTF
.,TRBV6-5,CASSDRGTIYF
TRBD1,TRBV7-3,CASSDSGTAFNGYTF
TRBD1,TRBV5-1,CASGWTGSTEAFF
.,TRBV11-1,CASSSAGGLYGYTF
.,TRBV18,CASSPLTGPYGYTF
TRBD1,TRBV3-1/TRBV3-2,CASSRGTETLGYTF
.,TRBV5-5,CASSLDYLKTQYF
TRBD2,TRBV27,CASSSGTSGSSHEQYF
TRBD1,TRBV27,CASSSQGAVEQFF
.,TRBV6-5,CASSLTTGTLHF
.,TRBV7-9,CASSPHGRGLTWWQETQYF
.,TRBV7-3,CASSLDSNSPLHF